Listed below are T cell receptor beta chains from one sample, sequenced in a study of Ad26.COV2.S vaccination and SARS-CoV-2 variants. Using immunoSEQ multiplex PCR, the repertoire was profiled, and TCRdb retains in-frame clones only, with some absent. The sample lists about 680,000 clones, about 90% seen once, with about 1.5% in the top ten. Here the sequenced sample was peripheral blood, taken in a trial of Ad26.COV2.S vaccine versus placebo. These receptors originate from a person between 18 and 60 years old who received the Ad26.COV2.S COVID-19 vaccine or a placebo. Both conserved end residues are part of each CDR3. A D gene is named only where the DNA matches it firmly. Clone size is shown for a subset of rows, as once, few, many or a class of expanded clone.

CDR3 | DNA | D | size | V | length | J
CASSLGVKYGANVLTF | TGTGCCAGCAGCTTAGGGGTGAAGTACGGGGCCAACGTCCTGACTTTC | - | - | TRBV7-6 | 16 | TRBJ2-6
CASSYYTSGGAYNEQFF | TGTGCCAGCAGTTATTATACTAGCGGGGGGGCCTACAATGAGCAGTTCTTC | TRBD2 | - | TRBV6-2/TRBV6-3 | 17 | TRBJ2-1
CASSFVGSYEQYF | TGTGCCAGCAGTTTCGTGGGTTCCTACGAGCAGTACTTC | - | - | TRBV27 | 13 | TRBJ2-7
CASSFGADTQYF | TGTGCCAGCAGCTTCGGGGCAGATACGCAGTATTTT | - | - | TRBV7-9 | 12 | TRBJ2-3
CASSSLTQGEAFF | TGTGCCAGCAGCTCCTTGACCCAGGGGGAAGCTTTCTTT | - | - | TRBV7-9 | 13 | TRBJ1-1
CASSLRGDQPQHF | TGTGCCAGCAGCTTGAGAGGGGATCAGCCCCAGCATTTT | - | - | TRBV5-5 | 13 | TRBJ1-5
CSVKESRYTF | TGCAGTGTAAAGGAGTCGCGCTACACCTTC | - | - | TRBV20-1 | 10 | TRBJ1-2
CASSPREGFSGNTIYF | TGCGCCAGCAGCCCCAGGGAGGGGTTCTCTGGAAACACCATATATTTT | - | few | TRBV4-3 | 16 | TRBJ1-3
CASSLVRTDSYEQYF | TGTGCCAGCAGCTTAGTTCGGACGGACTCCTACGAGCAGTACTTC | - | once | TRBV7-9 | 15 | TRBJ2-7
CASSPPGADYGYTF | TGTGCCAGCTCACCACCGGGAGCCGACTATGGCTACACCTTC | - | - | TRBV18 | 14 | TRBJ1-2
CASSLDRGPYVLTF | TGTGCCAGCAGCTTGGACAGGGGACCCTACGTCCTGACTTTC | TRBD1 | - | TRBV7-2 | 14 | TRBJ2-6
CASSLLRSEAFF | TGTGCCAGCAGCTTACTACGGAGTGAAGCTTTCTTT | - | - | TRBV7-9 | 12 | TRBJ1-1
CASSLGGTTTDTQYF | TGCGCCAGCAGCTTGGGGGGGACTACCACAGATACGCAGTATTTT | TRBD2 | - | TRBV5-1 | 15 | TRBJ2-3
CASSPGYLQETQYF | TGTGCCAGCAGCCCGGGGTACCTCCAAGAGACCCAGTACTTC | - | - | TRBV7-2 | 14 | TRBJ2-5
CAISGGQGDYEQYF | TGTGCCATCAGTGGGGGACAGGGGGACTACGAGCAGTACTTC | TRBD1 | - | TRBV10-3 | 14 | TRBJ2-7
CASSQQGVDGYTF | TGTGCCAGCAGCCAACAGGGAGTCGATGGCTACACCTTC | - | once | TRBV3-1/TRBV3-2 | 13 | TRBJ1-2
CSARFGETQYF | TGCAGTGCTAGGTTCGGGGAGACCCAGTACTTC | - | - | TRBV20-1 | 11 | TRBJ2-5
CASSYSDSGGYEQYF | TGTGCCAGCAGTTACTCGGATAGCGGGGGCTACGAGCAGTACTTC | TRBD2 | - | TRBV6-5 | 15 | TRBJ2-7
CASSEGGRTEAFF | TGTGCCAGCAGTGAGGGGGGCAGGACTGAAGCTTTCTTT | - | - | TRBV2 | 13 | TRBJ1-1
CASSIGLAGVTGELFF | TGTGCCAGCAGCATCGGACTAGCGGGGGTGACCGGGGAGCTGTTTTTT | TRBD2 | - | TRBV5-4 | 16 | TRBJ2-2
CASSTTTGGHEQYF | TGCGCCAGCAGCACCACGACAGGGGGCCACGAGCAGTACTTC | TRBD1 | - | TRBV5-1 | 14 | TRBJ2-7
CASSQGQGARTGELFF | TGTGCCAGCAGCCAGGGACAGGGGGCGCGAACCGGGGAGCTGTTTTTT | TRBD1 | - | TRBV6-2/TRBV6-3 | 16 | TRBJ2-2
CSASRVGSYNEQFF | TGCAGTGCTAGTAGGGTTGGCTCCTACAATGAGCAGTTCTTC | - | - | TRBV20-1 | 14 | TRBJ2-1
CSVVAGKKETQYF | TGCAGCGTTGTGGCAGGTAAAAAAGAGACCCAGTACTTC | - | - | TRBV29-1 | 13 | TRBJ2-5
CASSLTIDTQYF | TGCGCCAGCAGCTTGACTATAGATACGCAGTATTTT | - | once | TRBV5-1 | 12 | TRBJ2-3
CATSDSVSSRGYTF | TGTGCCACCAGTGATTCCGTCTCCTCTCGGGGCTACACCTTC | - | - | TRBV24-1 | 14 | TRBJ1-2
CASSQRPGPSGYTF | TGTGCCAGCAGCCAGCGTCCGGGACCCTCTGGCTACACCTTC | - | - | TRBV3-1/TRBV3-2 | 14 | TRBJ1-2